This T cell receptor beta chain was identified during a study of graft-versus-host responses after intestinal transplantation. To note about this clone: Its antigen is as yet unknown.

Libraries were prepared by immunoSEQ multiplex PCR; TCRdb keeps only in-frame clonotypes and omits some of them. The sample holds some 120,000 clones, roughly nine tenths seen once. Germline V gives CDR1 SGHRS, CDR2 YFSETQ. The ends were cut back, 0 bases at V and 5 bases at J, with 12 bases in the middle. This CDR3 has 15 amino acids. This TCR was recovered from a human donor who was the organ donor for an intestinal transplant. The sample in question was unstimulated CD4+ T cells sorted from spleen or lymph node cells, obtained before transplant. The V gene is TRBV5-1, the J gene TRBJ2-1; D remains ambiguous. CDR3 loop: CASSLGVVSDNEQFF. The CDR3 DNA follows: TGCGCCAGCAGCTTGGGGGTTGTTTCGGACAATGAGCAGTTCTTC.